The next 5 T cell receptor beta chains were all read from a single sample in a study of chemoradiotherapy in HPV16-positive cancers. The protocol was immunoSEQ multiplex PCR, while the TCRdb copy is restricted to in-frame clones and leaves out a portion. There are about 2,000 clones in the sample; about 82% occur only once, and roughly 9.3% lies in the top ten. The sample in question was tumor tissue, obtained from a patient who underwent chemoradiotherapy. The receptor set was obtained from a human donor with HPV-associated anogenital cancer.

About this clone: One end of the junction fails to match germline, which may point to a read error. V and J are TRBV5-6 and TRBJ1-4; D might be TRBD1 (6 bases). Per the germline V gene, CDR1 is SGHDT and CDR2 is YYEEEE. The CDR3 extends over 11 amino acids. This chain's CDR3 is CASSFRGAYHF. The CDR3 DNA is TGTGCCAGCAGCTTTCGGGGGGCCTATCATTTT.

This clone was counted between two and nine times. The rearrangement links TRBV7-9 to TRBJ1-2; unclear D gene. CDR3 size: 13 residues. Germline loops: CDR1 SEHNR, CDR2 FQNEAQ (reference sequence). V was shortened by 1 base and J by 8 bases, with 11 bases between the two germline ends. The CDR3 spells CASSLEQTAGYTF. CDR3 DNA sequence: TGTGCCAGCAGCTTAGAGCAGACGGCGGGCTACACCTTC.

The J gene is TRBJ2-1, the V gene TRBV11-3, with D perhaps TRBD2 (5 bases). Trimming removed 5 bases at V and 5 bases at J, with 13 bases between. The CDR3 is 14 amino acids. Germline lookup yields CDR1 SGHNT and CDR2 YENEEA. The CDR3, as DNA: TGTGCCAGCAGCACCGGACTGGGCAACAATGAGCAGTTCTTC. Its translation: CASSTGLGNNEQFF.

The chain recombines TRBV5-1 with TRBJ2-1; 7 positions match TRBD2. CDR3 length: 14 amino acids. Trimming at V came to 4 bases and at J to 6 bases, leaving 7 bases not matched to a gene. Germline CDR1 is SGHRS and CDR2 is YFSETQ. The CDR3: CASSRSGTTNEQFF. CDR3 coding DNA: TGCGCCAGCAGCCGTTCCGGGACTACCAATGAGCAGTTCTTC.

The V gene is TRBV7-6, the J gene TRBJ2-1; the D gene is possibly TRBD2 (5 bases). The V and J ends lost 8 bases and 6 bases respectively, with 8 bases between them. Germline V gene sequence: CDR1 SGHVS, CDR2 FNYEAQ. CDR3 length equals 11 residues. CDR3 in amino acids: CASGRGNEQFF. CDR3 nucleotides: TGTGCCAGCGGTCGGGGCAATGAGCAGTTCTTC.